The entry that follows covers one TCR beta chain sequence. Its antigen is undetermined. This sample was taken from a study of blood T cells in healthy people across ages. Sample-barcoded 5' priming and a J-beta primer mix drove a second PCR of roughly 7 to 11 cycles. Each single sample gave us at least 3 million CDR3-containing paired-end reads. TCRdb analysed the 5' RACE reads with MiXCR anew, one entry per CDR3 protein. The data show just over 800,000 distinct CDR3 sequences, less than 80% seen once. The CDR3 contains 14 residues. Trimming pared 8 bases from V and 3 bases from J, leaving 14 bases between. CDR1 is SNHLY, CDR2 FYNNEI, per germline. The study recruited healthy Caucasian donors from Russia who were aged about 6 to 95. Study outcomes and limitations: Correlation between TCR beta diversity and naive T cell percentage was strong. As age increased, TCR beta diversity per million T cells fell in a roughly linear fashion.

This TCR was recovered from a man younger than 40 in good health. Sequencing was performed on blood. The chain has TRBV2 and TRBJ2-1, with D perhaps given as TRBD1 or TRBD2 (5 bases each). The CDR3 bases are TGTGCCAGCGCCGGGGTGAGGGGCTACAATGAGCAGTTCTTC. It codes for CASAGVRGYNEQFF.